The source of this T cell receptor (beta chain) is a study of graft-versus-host responses after intestinal transplantation. Study context: After anti-thymocyte globulin induction, recipients took tacrolimus and steroids for approximately three years.

Points on this clone: Its antigen is unidentified.

Profiling relied on immunoSEQ multiplex PCR, and the TCRdb table lists in-frame clones only, not all of them. This sample has under 140,000 clones, with 85% to 95% found just once. This CDR3 comprises 15 residues. Trimming took 8 bases from V and 4 from J; bases not matched to a gene: 8. Germline V gene lookup returns CDR1 SNHLY and CDR2 FYNNEI. General study results and limits: Recipient marrow contained GvH clones, some of which appeared first in ileum or blood. The presence of high graft-versus-host to host-versus-graft clonal ratios in allografts characterized patients with graft-donor T cell macrochimerism. Early post-transplant HvG declines were associated with peak circulating GvH clone levels.

This clonotype originated in a human donor who received an intestinal transplant. V gene TRBV2 combines with J gene TRBJ2-3; 11 nucleotides align to TRBD2. The material sequenced was unstimulated CD8+ T cells sorted from spleen or lymph node cells, taken before intestinal transplant. For the CDR3, the DNA is TGTGCCAGCCTGGTAGCGGGAGGGCTTTCAGATACGCAGTATTTT. It specifies CASLVAGGLSDTQYF.